One T cell receptor (beta chain) is described in this entry. What it binds is unknown. The data were taken from a study of cytomegalovirus exposure and HLA in healthy donors. Findings and limits, study-wide: Most TCR sequences were rare, but some public TCRs occurred in many donors. CMV antigen specificity of a few CMV-associated chains was confirmed in vitro. In an earlier analysis, in some 500 donors, most V segments appeared productive either ~90% or ~30% of the time.

The PCR made use of 60 Vbeta and 13 Jbeta primers. Libraries were prepared by immunoSEQ multiplex PCR; TCRdb keeps only in-frame clonotypes and omits some of them. The table gives around 140,000 clones; the top ten clones make up approximately 1.5% of it. Germline CDR1 is SGHTS and CDR2 is YDEGEE. The CDR3 runs 13 residues. Trimming shortened V by 0 bases and J by 2 bases, and 5 bases separated the two germline ends. The sample comprised PBMCs. The J gene is TRBJ1-2, the V gene TRBV5-8; D gene ambiguous. The clonotype was recovered from a woman in her forties in good health and CMV-seronegative. This chain's CDR3 is CASSLGQNYGYTF. The CDR3 nucleotides read TGTGCCAGCAGCTTGGGGCAGAACTATGGCTACACCTTC.